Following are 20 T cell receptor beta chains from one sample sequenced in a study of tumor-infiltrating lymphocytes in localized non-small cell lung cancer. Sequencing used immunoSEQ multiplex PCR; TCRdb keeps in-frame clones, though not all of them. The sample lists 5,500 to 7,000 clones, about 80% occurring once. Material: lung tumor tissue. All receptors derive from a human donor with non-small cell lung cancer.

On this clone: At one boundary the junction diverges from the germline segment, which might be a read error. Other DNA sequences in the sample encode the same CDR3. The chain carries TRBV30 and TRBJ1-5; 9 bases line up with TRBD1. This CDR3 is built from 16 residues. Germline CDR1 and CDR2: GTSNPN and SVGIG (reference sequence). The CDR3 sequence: CAWSPKGQGFIQPQHF. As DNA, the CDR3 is TGTGCCTGGAGTCCGAAGGGACAGGGATTTATTCAGCCACAGCATTTT.

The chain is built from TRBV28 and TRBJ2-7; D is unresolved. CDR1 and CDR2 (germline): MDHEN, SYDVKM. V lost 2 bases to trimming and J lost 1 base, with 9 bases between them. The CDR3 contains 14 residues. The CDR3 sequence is CASSLVVLSYEQYF. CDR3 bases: TGTGCCAGCAGTTTAGTGGTCCTATCCTACGAGCAGTACTTC.

The CDR3: CASSFRTGSAFF. The CDR3 bases are TGTGCCAGCAGTTTCCGGACAGGGAGTGCTTTCTTT. The V gene is TRBV6-5, the J gene TRBJ1-1, with 8 bases lining up with TRBD1. Losses at the gene ends were 4 bases for V and 11 bases for J; bases not matched to a gene: 6. The CDR3 runs 12 residues. CDR1 and CDR2 (germline): MNHEY, SVGAGI.

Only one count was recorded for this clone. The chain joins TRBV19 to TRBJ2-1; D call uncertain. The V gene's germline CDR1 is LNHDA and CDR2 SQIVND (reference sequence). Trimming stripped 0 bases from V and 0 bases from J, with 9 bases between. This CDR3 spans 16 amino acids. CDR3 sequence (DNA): TGTGCCAGTAGTATAGAGGCTCTTAGCTCCTACAATGAGCAGTTCTTC. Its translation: CASSIEALSSYNEQFF.

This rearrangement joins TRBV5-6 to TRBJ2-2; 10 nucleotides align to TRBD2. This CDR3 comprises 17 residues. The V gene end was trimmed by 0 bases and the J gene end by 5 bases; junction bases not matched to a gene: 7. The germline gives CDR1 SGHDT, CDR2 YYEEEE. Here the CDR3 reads CASSLEGLAGVTGELFF. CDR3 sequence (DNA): TGTGCCAGCAGCTTGGAAGGGCTAGCGGGAGTAACCGGGGAGCTGTTTTTT. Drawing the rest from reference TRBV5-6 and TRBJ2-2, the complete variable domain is DAGVTQSPTHLIKTRGQQVTLRCSPKSGHDTVSWYQQALGQGPQFIFQYYEEEERQRGNFPDRFSGHQFPNYSSELNVNALLLGDSALYLCASSLEGLAGVTGELFFGEGSRLTVL.

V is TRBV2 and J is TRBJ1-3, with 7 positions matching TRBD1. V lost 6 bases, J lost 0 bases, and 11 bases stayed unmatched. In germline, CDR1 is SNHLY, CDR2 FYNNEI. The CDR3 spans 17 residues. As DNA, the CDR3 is TGTGCCAGCAGGATCAAGGGGACAGCAAGCTCTGGAAACACCATATATTTT. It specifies CASRIKGTASSGNTIYF.

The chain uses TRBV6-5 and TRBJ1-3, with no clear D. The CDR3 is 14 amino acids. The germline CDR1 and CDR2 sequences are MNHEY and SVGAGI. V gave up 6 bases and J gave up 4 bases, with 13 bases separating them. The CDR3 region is CASSLGGSGNTIYF. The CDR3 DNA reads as TGTGCCAGCAGCCTCGGCGGGTCAGGAAACACCATATATTTT.

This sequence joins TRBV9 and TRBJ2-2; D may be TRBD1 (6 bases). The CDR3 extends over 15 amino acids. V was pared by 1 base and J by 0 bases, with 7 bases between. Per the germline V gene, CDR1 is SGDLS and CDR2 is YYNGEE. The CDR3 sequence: CASSVRGSNTGELFF. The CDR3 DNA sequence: TGTGCCAGCAGCGTAAGGGGGTCGAACACCGGGGAGCTGTTTTTT.

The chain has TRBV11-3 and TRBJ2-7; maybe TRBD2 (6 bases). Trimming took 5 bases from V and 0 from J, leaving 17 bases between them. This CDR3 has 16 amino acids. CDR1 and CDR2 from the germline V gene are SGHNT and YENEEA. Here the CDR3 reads CASSPGSRSGSYEQYF. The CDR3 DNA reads TGTGCCAGCAGCCCCGGGTCTCGTAGCGGCTCCTACGAGCAGTACTTC.

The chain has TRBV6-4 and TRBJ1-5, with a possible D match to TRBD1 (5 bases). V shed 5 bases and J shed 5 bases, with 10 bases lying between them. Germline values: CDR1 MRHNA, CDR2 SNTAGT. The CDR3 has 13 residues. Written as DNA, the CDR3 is TGTGCCAGCAGTTCCAGGGAGGATCAGCCCCAGCATTTT. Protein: CASSSREDQPQHF.

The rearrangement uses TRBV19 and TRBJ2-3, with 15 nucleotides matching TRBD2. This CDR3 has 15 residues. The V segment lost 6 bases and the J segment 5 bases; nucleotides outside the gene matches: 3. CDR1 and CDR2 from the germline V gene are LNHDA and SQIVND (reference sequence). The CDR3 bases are TGTGCCAGTAGCCCGGGACTAGCGGGAGGAGATACGCAGTATTTT. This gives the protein CASSPGLAGGDTQYF.

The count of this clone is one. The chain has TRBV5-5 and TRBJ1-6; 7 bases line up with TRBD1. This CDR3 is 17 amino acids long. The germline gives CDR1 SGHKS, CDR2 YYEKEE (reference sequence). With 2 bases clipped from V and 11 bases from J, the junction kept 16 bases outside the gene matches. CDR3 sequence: CASSFATGQGGLTPLHF. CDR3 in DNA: TGTGCCAGCAGCTTTGCTACAGGGCAGGGGGGTTTGACACCCCTCCACTTT.

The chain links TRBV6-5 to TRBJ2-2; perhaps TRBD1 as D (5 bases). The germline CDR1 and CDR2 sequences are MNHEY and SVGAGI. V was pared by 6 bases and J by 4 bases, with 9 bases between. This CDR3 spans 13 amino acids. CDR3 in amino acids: CASRPDTTGELFF. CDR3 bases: TGTGCCAGCAGACCGGACACCACCGGGGAGCTGTTTTTT.

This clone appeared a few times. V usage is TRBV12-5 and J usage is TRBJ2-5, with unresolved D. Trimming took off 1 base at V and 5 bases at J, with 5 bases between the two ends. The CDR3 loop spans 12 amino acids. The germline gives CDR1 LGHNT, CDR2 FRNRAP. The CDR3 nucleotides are TGTGCTAGTGGTTTGGGTGGGGAGACCCAGTACTTC. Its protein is CASGLGGETQYF. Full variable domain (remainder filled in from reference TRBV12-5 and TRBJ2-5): DARVTQTPRHKVTEMGQEVTMRCQPILGHNTVFWYRQTMMQGLELLAYFRNRAPLDDSGMPKDRFSAEMPDATLATLKIQPSEPRDSAVYFCASGLGGETQYFGPGTRLLVL.

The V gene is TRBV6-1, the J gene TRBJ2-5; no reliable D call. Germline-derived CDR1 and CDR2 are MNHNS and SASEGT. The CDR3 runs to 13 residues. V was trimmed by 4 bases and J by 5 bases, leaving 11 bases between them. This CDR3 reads CASSGGPEETQYF. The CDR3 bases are TGTGCCAGCAGTGGTGGGCCGGAGGAGACCCAGTACTTC.

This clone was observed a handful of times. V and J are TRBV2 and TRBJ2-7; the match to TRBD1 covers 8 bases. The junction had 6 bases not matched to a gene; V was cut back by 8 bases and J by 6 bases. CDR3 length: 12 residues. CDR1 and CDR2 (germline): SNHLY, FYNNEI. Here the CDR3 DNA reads TGTGCCAGCGACGACAGGGGAGGCGAGCAGTACTTC. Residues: CASDDRGGEQYF.

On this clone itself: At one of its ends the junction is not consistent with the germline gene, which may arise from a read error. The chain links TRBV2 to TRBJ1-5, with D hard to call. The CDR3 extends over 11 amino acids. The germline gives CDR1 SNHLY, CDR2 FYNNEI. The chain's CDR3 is CASSVSTILIF. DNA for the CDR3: TGTGCCAGCAGTGTTAGCACTATCCTGATTTTT.

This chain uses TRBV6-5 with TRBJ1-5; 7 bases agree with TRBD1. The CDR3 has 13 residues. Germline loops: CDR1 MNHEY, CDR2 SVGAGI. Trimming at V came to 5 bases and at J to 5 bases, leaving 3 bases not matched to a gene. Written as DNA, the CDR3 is TGTGCCAGCAGTGAAACAGGGGATCAGCCCCAGCATTTT. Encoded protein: CASSETGDQPQHF.

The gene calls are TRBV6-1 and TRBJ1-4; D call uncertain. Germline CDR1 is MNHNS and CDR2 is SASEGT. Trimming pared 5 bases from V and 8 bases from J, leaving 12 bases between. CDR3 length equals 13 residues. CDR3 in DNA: TGTGCCAGCAGTCCCCTGAACGGGGAAAAACTGTTTTTT. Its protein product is CASSPLNGEKLFF.

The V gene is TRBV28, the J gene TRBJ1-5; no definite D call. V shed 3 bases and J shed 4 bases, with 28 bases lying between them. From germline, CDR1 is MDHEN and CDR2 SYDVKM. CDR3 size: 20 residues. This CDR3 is CASSFHLHDWSSGKNQPQHF. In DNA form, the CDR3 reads TGTGCCAGCAGTTTTCATCTGCACGATTGGAGTTCGGGGAAAAATCAGCCCCAGCATTTT. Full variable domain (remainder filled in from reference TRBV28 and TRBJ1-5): DVKVTQSSRYLVKRTGEKVFLECVQDMDHENMFWYRQDPGLGLRLIYFSYDVKMKEKGDIPEGYSVSREKKERFSLILESASTNQTSMYLCASSFHLHDWSSGKNQPQHFGDGTRLSIL.